Sequencing of this T cell receptor beta chain was carried out in a study of cytomegalovirus exposure and HLA in healthy donors. Germline values: CDR1 MGHRA, CDR2 YSYEKL. The ends were cut back, 3 bases at V and 1 base at J, with 8 bases in the middle. This CDR3 is 14 amino acids long. PCR primers comprised 60 Vbeta and 13 Jbeta primers. Clones were read by immunoSEQ multiplex PCR, and TCRdb kept only the in-frame ones, dropping some. The sample lists approximately 160,000 clones, about three quarters occurring once. This TCR derives from a man aged 18-30 years in good health and CMV-seropositive. Sequencing was done on a sample of PBMCs. The rearrangement joins TRBV4-1 to TRBJ2-3; D is possibly TRBD1 (5 bases). CDR3 sequence reads: CASSHDRRTDTQYF. CDR3 in DNA: TGCGCCAGCAGCCATGACAGACGCACAGATACGCAGTATTTT.